These 9 T cell receptor beta chains were sequenced from one sample in a study of cytomegalovirus exposure and HLA in healthy donors. This PCR relied on a set of 60 Vbeta primers and 13 Jbeta primers. This table comes from immunoSEQ multiplex PCR, and its TCRdb copy is limited to in-frame clones, with some not included. The sample consists of roughly 110,000 clones, 60% to 80% of them appearing once. Sequenced input: PBMCs. These receptors all stem from a man aged 40-50 years in good health and CMV-seronegative.

This clone was counted a few times. The chain employs TRBV5-4 and TRBJ2-7; TRBD1 aligns across 8 bases. V lost 0 bases and J lost 1; bases outside the gene matches: 3. Germline lookup yields CDR1 SGHNT and CDR2 YYREEE (reference sequence). The CDR3 spans 15 residues. The CDR3 region has the DNA TGTGCCAGCAGCTTGGGACAGGGGATATCCTACGAGCAGTACTTC. Amino acid sequence: CASSLGQGISYEQYF.

The genes are TRBV6-5 and TRBJ2-7, with 10 bases fitting TRBD2. The CDR3 has 13 amino acids. V gave up 7 bases and J gave up 5 bases; unmatched junction bases: 5. Germline lookup yields CDR1 MNHEY and CDR2 SVGAGI. CDR3 in DNA: TGTGCCAGCAAGGCGCTAGCGGGGGACGAGCAGTACTTC. It codes for CASKALAGDEQYF.

J is TRBJ2-3 and V is TRBV7-9; D perhaps matches TRBD2 (7 bases). From germline, CDR1 is SEHNR and CDR2 FQNEAQ (reference sequence). The CDR3 loop spans 16 amino acids. V lost 0 bases and J 3 bases, leaving 13 bases between the germline ends. The CDR3 coding sequence is TGTGCCAGCAGCTTAGCGGCGGGGGCCGTGACAGATACGCAGTATTTT. It is translated as CASSLAAGAVTDTQYF.

V gene TRBV5-1 combines with J gene TRBJ2-7; 8 positions agree with TRBD1. With V trimmed by 3 bases and J by 5 bases, 7 bases remained unmatched. The CDR3 loop spans 14 amino acids. The germline V gene has CDR1 SGHRS and CDR2 YFSETQ. The CDR3 is CASSSVPGQDEQYF. DNA for the CDR3: TGCGCCAGCAGCTCCGTCCCGGGACAGGACGAGCAGTACTTC.

The rearrangement joins TRBV9 to TRBJ2-7, with D tentatively TRBD2 (5 bases). Deletions cut 0 bases from V and 7 bases from J, with 11 bases between. This CDR3 contains 13 residues. Per the germline V gene, CDR1 is SGDLS and CDR2 is YYNGEE. The CDR3 region is CASSVGEGREQYF. The CDR3 region has the DNA TGTGCCAGCAGCGTAGGTGAGGGCCGGGAGCAGTACTTC.

V is TRBV7-9 and J is TRBJ2-5, with a possible D match to TRBD2 (6 bases). The ends were cut back, 0 bases at V and 3 bases at J, with 11 bases in the middle. The germline V gene has CDR1 SEHNR and CDR2 FQNEAQ (reference sequence). The CDR3 has 15 residues. CDR3: CASSLAGGVEETQYF. The CDR3 nucleotides are TGTGCCAGCAGCTTAGCGGGCGGGGTAGAAGAGACCCAGTACTTC.

The genes are TRBV6-4 and TRBJ2-1; TRBD2 agrees at 14 bases. V dropped 4 bases and J dropped 8; count of bases not matched to a gene: 1. This CDR3 has 14 amino acids. CDR1 and CDR2 (germline): MRHNA, SNTAGT. CDR3 protein: CASSGLAGGHEQFF. The CDR3 coding sequence is TGTGCCAGCAGTGGACTAGCGGGGGGGCATGAGCAGTTCTTC.

This clone was seen a few times. This chain connects TRBV5-1 to TRBJ1-4; D might be TRBD1 (5 bases). Germline V gives CDR1 SGHRS, CDR2 YFSETQ. This CDR3 is 14 amino acids long. Trimming left V 4 bases short and J 6 bases short, with 13 bases between. The CDR3 protein is CASSGGGVHEKLFF. The CDR3 DNA follows: TGCGCCAGCAGCGGGGGAGGCGTCCATGAAAAACTGTTTTTT.

The V call is TRBV2, the J call TRBJ2-7; 8 nucleotides line up with TRBD2. CDR3 size: 11 residues. CDR1 and CDR2 from the germline V gene are SNHLY and FYNNEI. The V and J ends lost 6 bases and 10 bases, in that order; junction bases with no gene match: 5. The chain's CDR3 is CASRIGLAQYF. In nucleotides, the CDR3 is TGTGCCAGCAGAATAGGACTAGCTCAGTACTTC. Full variable domain (outside the CDR3, taken from reference TRBV2 and TRBJ2-7): EPEVTQTPSHQVTQMGQEVILRCVPISNHLYFYWYRQILGQKVEFLVSFYNNEISEKSEIFDDQFSVERPDGSNFTLKIRSTKLEDSAMYFCASRIGLAQYFGPGTRLTVT.